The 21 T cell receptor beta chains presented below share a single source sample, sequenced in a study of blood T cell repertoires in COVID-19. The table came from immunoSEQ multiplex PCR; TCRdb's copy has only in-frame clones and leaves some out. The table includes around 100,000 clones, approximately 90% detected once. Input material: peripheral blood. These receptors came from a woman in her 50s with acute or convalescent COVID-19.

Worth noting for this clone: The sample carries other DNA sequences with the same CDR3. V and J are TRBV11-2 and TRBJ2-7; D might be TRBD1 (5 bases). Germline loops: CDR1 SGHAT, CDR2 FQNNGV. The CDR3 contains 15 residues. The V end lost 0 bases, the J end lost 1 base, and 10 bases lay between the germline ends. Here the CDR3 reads CASSLERTGSYEQYF. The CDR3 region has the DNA TGTGCCAGCAGCTTAGAGCGAACAGGTTCCTACGAGCAGTACTTC.

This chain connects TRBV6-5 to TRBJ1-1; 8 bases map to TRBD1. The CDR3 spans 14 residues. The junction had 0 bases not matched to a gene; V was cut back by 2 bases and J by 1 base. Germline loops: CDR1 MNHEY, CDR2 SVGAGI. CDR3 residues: CASSYGTGNTEAFF. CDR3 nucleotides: TGTGCCAGCAGTTACGGGACAGGGAACACTGAAGCTTTCTTT.

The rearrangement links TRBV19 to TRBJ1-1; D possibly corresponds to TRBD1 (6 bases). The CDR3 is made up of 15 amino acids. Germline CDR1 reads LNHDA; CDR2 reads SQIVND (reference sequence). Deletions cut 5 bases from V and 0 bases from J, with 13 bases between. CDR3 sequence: CASSLQGTMNTEAFF. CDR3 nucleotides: TGTGCCAGTAGTCTACAGGGCACGATGAACACTGAAGCTTTCTTT.

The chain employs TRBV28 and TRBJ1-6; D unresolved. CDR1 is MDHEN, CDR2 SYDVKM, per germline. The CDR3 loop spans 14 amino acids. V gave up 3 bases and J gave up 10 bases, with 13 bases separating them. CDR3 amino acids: CASSLSVAGSPLHF. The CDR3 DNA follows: TGTGCCAGCAGTTTGTCCGTAGCGGGGTCACCCCTCCACTTT.

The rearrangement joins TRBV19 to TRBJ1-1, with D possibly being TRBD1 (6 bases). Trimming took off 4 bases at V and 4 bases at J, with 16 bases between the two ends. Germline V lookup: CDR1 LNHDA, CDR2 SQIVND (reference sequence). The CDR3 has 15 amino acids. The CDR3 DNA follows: TGTGCCAGTAGTACAAGCTACAGGGTCGGCACTGAAGCTTTCTTT. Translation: CASSTSYRVGTEAFF.

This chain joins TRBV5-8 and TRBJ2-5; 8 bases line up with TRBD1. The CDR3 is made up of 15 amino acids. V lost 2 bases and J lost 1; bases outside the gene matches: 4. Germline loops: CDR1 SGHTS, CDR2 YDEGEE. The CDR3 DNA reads TGTGCCAGCAGCTTCCCGGACAGGGTCCAAGAGACCCAGTACTTC. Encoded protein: CASSFPDRVQETQYF.

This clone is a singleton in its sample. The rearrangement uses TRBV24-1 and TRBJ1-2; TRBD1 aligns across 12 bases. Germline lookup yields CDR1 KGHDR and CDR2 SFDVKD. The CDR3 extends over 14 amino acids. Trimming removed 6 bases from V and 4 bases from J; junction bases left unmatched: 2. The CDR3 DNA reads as TGTGCCACCAGTCCGGGACAGGGGGCCTATGGCTACACCTTC. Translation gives CATSPGQGAYGYTF.

CDR3 in amino acids: CASAPGVMNTEAFF. Written as DNA, the CDR3 is TGTGCCAGTGCCCCAGGGGTAATGAACACTGAAGCTTTCTTT. The chain couples TRBV19 to TRBJ1-1, with D perhaps TRBD1 (6 bases). Germline V gene sequence: CDR1 LNHDA, CDR2 SQIVND (reference sequence). The CDR3 consists of 14 residues. V lost 8 bases to trimming and J lost 0 bases, with 13 bases between them.

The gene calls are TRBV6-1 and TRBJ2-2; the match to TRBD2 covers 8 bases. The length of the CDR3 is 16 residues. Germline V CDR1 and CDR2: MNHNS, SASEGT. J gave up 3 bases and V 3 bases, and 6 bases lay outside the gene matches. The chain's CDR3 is CASSDGTSLYTGELFF. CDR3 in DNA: TGTGCCAGCAGTGATGGGACTAGTCTTTACACCGGGGAGCTGTTTTTT.

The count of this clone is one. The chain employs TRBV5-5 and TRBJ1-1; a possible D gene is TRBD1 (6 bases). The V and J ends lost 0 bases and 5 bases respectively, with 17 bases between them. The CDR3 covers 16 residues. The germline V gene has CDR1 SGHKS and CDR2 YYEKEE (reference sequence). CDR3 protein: CASSLEGTHLGTEAFF. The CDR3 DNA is TGTGCCAGCAGCTTGGAAGGGACACACTTAGGGACTGAAGCTTTCTTT.

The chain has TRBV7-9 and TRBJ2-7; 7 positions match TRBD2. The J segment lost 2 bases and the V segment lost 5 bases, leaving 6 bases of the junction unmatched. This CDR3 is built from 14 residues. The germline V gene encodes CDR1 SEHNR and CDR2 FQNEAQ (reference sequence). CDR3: CASSPPGTTYEQYF. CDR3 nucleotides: TGTGCCAGCAGCCCCCCGGGGACTACCTACGAGCAGTACTTC. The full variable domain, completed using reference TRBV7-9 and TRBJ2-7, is DTGVSQNPRHKITKRGQNVTFRCDPISEHNRLYWYRQTLGQGPEFLTYFQNEAQLEKSRLLSDRFSAERPKGSFSTLEIQRTEQGDSAMYLCASSPPGTTYEQYFGPGTRLTVT.

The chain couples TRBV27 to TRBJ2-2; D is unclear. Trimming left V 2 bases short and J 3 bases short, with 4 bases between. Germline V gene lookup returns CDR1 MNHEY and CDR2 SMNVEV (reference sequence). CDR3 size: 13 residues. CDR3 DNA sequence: TGTGCCAGCAGTTTAGAGTACACCGGGGAGCTGTTTTTT. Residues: CASSLEYTGELFF.

In DNA, the CDR3 is TGTGCCATCAGTGAGTTTGGAGATTATGGCTACACCTTC. Protein product: CAISEFGDYGYTF. This sequence joins TRBV10-3 and TRBJ1-2; D not resolved. The CDR3 is 13 residues long. Trimming stripped 1 base from V and 5 bases from J, with 8 bases between. Germline assignment: CDR1 ENHRY and CDR2 SYGVKD.

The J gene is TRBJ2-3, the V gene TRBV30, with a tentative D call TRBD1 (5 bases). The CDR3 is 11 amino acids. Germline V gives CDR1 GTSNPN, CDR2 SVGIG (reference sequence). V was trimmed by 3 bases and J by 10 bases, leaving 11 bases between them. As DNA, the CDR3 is TGTGCCTGGAGGGGCGTAGGGGCGCAGTATTTT. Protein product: CAWRGVGAQYF.

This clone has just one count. CDR3 in amino acids: CASSYSAGGQPQHF. The CDR3 region has the DNA TGTGCCAGCAGTTACTCCGCAGGAGGTCAGCCCCAGCATTTT. The chain has TRBV6-5 and TRBJ1-5; D call uncertain. The ends were cut back, 0 bases at V and 6 bases at J, with 9 bases in the middle. Germline CDR1 is MNHEY and CDR2 is SVGAGI. CDR3 length: 14 residues.

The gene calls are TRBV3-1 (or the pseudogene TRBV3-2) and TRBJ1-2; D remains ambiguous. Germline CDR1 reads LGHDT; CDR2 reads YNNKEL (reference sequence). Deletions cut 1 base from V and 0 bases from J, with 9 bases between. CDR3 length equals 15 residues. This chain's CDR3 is CASSQGLAANYGYTF. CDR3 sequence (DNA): TGTGCCAGCAGCCAAGGACTTGCGGCTAACTATGGCTACACCTTC.

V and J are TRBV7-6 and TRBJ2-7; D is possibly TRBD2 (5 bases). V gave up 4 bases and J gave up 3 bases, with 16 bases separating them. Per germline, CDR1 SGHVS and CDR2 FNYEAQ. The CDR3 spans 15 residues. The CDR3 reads CASSSKWGVGYEQYF. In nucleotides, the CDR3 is TGTGCCAGCAGCTCAAAGTGGGGAGTCGGCTACGAGCAGTACTTC.

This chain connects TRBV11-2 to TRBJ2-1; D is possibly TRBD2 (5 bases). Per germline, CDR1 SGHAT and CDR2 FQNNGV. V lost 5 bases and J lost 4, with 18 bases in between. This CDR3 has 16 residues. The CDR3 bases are TGTGCCAGCAGCCCCCTCTACGGGCCGGGGTACAATGAGCAGTTCTTC. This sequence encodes CASSPLYGPGYNEQFF.

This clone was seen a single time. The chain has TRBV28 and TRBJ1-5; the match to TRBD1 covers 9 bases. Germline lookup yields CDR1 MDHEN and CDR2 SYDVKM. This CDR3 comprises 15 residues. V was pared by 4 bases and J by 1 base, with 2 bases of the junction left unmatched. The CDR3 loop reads CASSSGQGSNQPQHF. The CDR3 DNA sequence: TGTGCCAGCAGTTCCGGACAGGGGAGCAATCAGCCCCAGCATTTT.

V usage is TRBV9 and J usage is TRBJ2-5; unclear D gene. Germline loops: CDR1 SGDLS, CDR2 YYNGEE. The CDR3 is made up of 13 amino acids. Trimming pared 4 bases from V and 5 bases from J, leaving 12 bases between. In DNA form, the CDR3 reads TGTGCCAGCAGCCTTCCCCCCCAGGAGACCCAGTACTTC. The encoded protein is CASSLPPQETQYF.

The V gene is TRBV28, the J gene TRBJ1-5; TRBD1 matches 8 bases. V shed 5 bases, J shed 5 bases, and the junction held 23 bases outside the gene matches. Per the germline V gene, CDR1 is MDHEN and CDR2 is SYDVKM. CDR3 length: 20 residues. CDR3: CASSPFFRGLVMTEDQPQHF. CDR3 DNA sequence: TGTGCCAGCAGTCCTTTTTTCAGGGGGCTCGTTATGACGGAGGATCAGCCCCAGCATTTT.